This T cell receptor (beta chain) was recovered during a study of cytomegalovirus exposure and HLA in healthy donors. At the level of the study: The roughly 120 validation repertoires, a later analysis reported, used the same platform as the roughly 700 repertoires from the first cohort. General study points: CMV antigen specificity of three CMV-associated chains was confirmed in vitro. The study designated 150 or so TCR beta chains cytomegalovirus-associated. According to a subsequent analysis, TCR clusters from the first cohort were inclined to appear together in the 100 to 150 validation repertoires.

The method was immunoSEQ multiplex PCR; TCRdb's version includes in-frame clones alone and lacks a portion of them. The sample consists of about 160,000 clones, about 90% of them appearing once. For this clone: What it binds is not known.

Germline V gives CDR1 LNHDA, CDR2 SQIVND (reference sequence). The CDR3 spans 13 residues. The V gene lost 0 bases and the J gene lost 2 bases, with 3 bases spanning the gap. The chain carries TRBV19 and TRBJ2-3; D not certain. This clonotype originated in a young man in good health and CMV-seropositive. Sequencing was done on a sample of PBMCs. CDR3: CASSIEYTDTQYF. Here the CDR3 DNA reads TGTGCCAGTAGTATAGAGTACACAGATACGCAGTATTTT. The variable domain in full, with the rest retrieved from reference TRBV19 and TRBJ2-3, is DGGITQSPKYLFRKEGQNVTLSCEQNLNHDAMYWYRQDPGQGLRLIYYSQIVNDFQKGDIAEGYSVSREKKESFPLTVTSAQKNPTAFYLCASSIEYTDTQYFGPGTRLTVL.